The source of this T cell receptor (beta chain) is a study of T cell repertoires in cytomegalovirus infection. The overall study: Public TCR beta signatures indicated both CMV infection and matching HLA type.

TCRdb fed the reads into MiXCR, producing one record per CDR3 protein. The sample holds 600,000 to 800,000 distinct CDR3 sequences, roughly 26% seen once. Study results and limitations: Totalled public TCR beta family frequency picked out people who carried CMV plus the relevant HLA. Dominating the ex vivo response were HLA-C-restricted CMV-specific TCR beta clonotypes.

Germline CDR1 and CDR2: SGDLS and YYNGEE. The V segment lost 7 bases and the J segment 2 bases; nucleotides outside the gene matches: 7. This CDR3 is 15 amino acids long. This clonotype was observed a handful of times. Its specificity is unknown. Material: CD8+ T cells from PBMCs. The J gene is TRBJ2-5, the V gene TRBV9; 11 bases are a match to TRBD1. This sequence originates from a human donor in good health (CMV status not recorded). Some clones in this sample may be carry-over from other donors' samples. CDR3 bases: TGTGCCAGCGGGAAAAGGGACAGGGGGCAAGAGACCCAGTACTTC. Amino acids: CASGKRDRGQETQYF.